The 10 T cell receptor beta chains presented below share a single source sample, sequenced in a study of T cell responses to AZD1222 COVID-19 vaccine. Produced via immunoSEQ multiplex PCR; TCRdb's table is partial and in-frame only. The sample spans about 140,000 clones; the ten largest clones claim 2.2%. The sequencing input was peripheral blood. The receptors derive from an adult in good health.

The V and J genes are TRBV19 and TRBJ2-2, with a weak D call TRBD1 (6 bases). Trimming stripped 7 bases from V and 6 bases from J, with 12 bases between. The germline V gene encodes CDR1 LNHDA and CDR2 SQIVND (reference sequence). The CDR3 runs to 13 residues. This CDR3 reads CASTAGVAGELFF. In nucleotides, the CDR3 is TGTGCCAGTACTGCAGGGGTGGCCGGGGAGCTGTTTTTT.

The chain's CDR3 is CASSLGAEPRYGYTF. The CDR3 nucleotides read TGTGCCAGCAGCTTAGGGGCGGAGCCAAGGTATGGCTACACCTTC. The chain employs TRBV7-2 and TRBJ1-2; D not certain. The CDR3 extends over 15 amino acids. Germline V CDR1 and CDR2: SGHTA, FQGNSA. V was trimmed by 1 base and J by 5 bases, leaving 14 bases between them. Full variable domain (outside the CDR3, taken from reference TRBV7-2 and TRBJ1-2): GAGVSQSPSNKVTEKGKDVELRCDPISGHTALYWYRQSLGQGLEFLIYFQGNSAPDKSGLPSDRFSAERTGGSVSTLTIQRTQQEDSAVYLCASSLGAEPRYGYTFGSGTRLTVV.

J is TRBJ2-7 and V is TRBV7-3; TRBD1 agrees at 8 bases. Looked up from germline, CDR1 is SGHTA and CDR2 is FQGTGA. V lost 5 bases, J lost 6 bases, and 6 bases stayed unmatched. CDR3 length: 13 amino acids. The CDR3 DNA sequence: TGTGCCAGCAGCACCGGACAGGGAGGCGAGCAGTACTTC. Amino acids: CASSTGQGGEQYF.

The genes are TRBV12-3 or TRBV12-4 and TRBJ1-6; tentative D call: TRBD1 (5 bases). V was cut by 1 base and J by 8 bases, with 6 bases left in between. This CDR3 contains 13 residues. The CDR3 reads CASSLDRYSPLHF. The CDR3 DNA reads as TGTGCCAGCAGTTTAGACAGGTATTCACCCCTCCACTTT.

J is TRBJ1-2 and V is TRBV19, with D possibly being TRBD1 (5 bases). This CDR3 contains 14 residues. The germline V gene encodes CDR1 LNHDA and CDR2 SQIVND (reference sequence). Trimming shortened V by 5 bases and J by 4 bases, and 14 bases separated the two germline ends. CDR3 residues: CASSPRGWSYGYTF. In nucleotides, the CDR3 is TGTGCCAGTAGTCCAAGGGGATGGAGCTATGGCTACACCTTC. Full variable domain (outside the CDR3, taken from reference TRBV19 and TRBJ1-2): DGGITQSPKYLFRKEGQNVTLSCEQNLNHDAMYWYRQDPGQGLRLIYYSQIVNDFQKGDIAEGYSVSREKKESFPLTVTSAQKNPTAFYLCASSPRGWSYGYTFGSGTRLTVV.

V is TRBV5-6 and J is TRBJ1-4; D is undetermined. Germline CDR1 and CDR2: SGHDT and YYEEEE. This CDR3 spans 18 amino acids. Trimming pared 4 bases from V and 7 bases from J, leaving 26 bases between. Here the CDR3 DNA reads TGTGCCAGCAGCCCCGGACCGGATCCACGACTGGCTAGTGAAAAACTGTTTTTT. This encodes CASSPGPDPRLASEKLFF.

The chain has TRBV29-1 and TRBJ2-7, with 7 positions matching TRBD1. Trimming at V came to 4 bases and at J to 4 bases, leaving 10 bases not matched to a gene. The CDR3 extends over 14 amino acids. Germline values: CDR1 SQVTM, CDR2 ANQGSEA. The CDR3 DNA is TGCAGCGTTGGTCGCAGGGGGTATGGTTACGAGCAGTACTTC. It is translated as CSVGRRGYGYEQYF.

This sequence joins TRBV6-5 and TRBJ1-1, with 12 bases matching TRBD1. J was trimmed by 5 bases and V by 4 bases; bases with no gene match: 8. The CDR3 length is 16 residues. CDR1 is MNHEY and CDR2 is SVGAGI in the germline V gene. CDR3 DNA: TGTGCCAGCAGTTTGGGACAGGGGGCTGGGAGAACTGAAGCTTTCTTT. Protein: CASSLGQGAGRTEAFF.

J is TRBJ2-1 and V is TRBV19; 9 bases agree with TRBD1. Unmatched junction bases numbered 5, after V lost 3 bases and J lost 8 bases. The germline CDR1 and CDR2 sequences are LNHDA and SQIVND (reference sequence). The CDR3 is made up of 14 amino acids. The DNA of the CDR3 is TGTGCCAGTAGTATCGGGACAGGGTTGGATGAGCAGTTCTTC. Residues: CASSIGTGLDEQFF.

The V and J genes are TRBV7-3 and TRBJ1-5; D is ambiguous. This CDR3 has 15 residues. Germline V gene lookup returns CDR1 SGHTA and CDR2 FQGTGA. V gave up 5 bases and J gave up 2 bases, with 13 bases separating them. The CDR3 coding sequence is TGTGCCAGCAGCCCCCCCGCAAGGGGCAATCAGCCCCAGCATTTT. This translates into CASSPPARGNQPQHF.